This T cell receptor beta chain was identified during a study of cytomegalovirus exposure and HLA in healthy donors. Turning to the study itself: Earlier, 90 million to 140 million unique TCR beta sequences were recovered from around 190 million T cells by an analysis.

Note on this clone: Antigen unknown.

General observations from the study: Most subjects had HLA-A and HLA-B alleles reportedly predicted accurately by TCR beta sequences. Most TCR sequences showed up rarely, but some public TCRs showed up in many donors.

Researchers ran the PCR with 60 Vbeta and 13 Jbeta primers. Produced via immunoSEQ multiplex PCR; TCRdb's table is partial and in-frame only. The repertoire consists of around 110,000 clones, with roughly four fifths occurring once and the leading ten covering less than 2%. This TCR was sampled from a man aged 50 to 59 in good health and CMV-seronegative. The material sequenced was PBMCs.

The CDR3 protein is CASSYSSVPSRAFF. The CDR3 region has the DNA TGTGCCAGCAGTTACTCTTCAGTGCCAAGTCGAGCTTTCTTT. The chain is built from TRBV6-6 and TRBJ1-1; D gene unclear. Germline lookup yields CDR1 MNHNY and CDR2 SVGAGI (reference sequence). The germline V and J ends were trimmed by 0 bases and 10 bases, with 15 bases remaining between them. The CDR3 totals 14 residues.